The sequence of this T cell receptor (beta chain) was determined in a study of cytomegalovirus exposure and HLA in healthy donors. Whole-study findings and limits: In a later analysis, an Asian-associated ancestry cluster reportedly showed fewer N-insertions than the 666-donor mean. Most likely, a cluster of highly shared sequence variants arose as a sequencing artifact. A later examination showed that TCR association rates differed by HLA locus, with DRB1 most and HLA-C fewest.

The primer mix had 60 Vbeta and 13 Jbeta primers. Sequencing used immunoSEQ multiplex PCR; TCRdb keeps in-frame clones, though not all of them. The table lists about 240,000 clones, around four fifths of them singletons, with under 0.6% in the top ten. In the case of this clone: The antigen remains unidentified.

The TCR was taken from a boy younger than 18 in good health and CMV-seronegative. Sequenced sample: PBMCs.

In nucleotides, the CDR3 is TGTGCCAGTAGTATGGACAGGATTCAAGAGACCCAGTACTTC. Protein product: CASSMDRIQETQYF. This rearrangement joins TRBV19 to TRBJ2-5, with 7 bases aligning to TRBD1. Trimming took 3 bases from V and 2 from J; bases not matched to a gene: 3. The germline CDR1 and CDR2 sequences are LNHDA and SQIVND (reference sequence). CDR3 size: 14 residues.